A single T cell receptor beta chain is shown here with its context. This entry belongs to a study of blood T cell repertoires in COVID-19. Study summary: T cells, B-cell-depleted T cells, or PBMCs supplied cDNA or gDNA.

Looked up from germline, CDR1 is SEHNR and CDR2 is FQNEAQ (reference sequence). The CDR3 contains 17 residues. The V and J ends lost 5 bases and 0 bases respectively, with 17 bases between them. Participants had their cohort set by participant-reported clinical history. Repertoires were generated with immunoSEQ multiplex PCR, while TCRdb's copy carries only in-frame clones and drops some. The table records some 250,000 clones, 65% to 90% of them present only once. The chain employs TRBV7-9 and TRBJ2-1; D gene unclear. This receptor was taken from a man aged 18 to 29 who had recovered from COVID-19. Source material: PBMCs or T cells enriched from blood (not recorded which). CDR3 region: CASSPPPGYSSYNEQFF. The CDR3 DNA sequence: TGTGCCAGCAGCCCGCCCCCAGGTTATAGCTCCTACAATGAGCAGTTCTTC. Full variable domain (remainder filled in from reference TRBV7-9 and TRBJ2-1): DTGVSQNPRHKITKRGQNVTFRCDPISEHNRLYWYRQTLGQGPEFLTYFQNEAQLEKSRLLSDRFSAERPKGSFSTLEIQRTEQGDSAMYLCASSPPPGYSSYNEQFFGPGTRLTVL.